The sequence of this T cell receptor (beta chain) was determined in a study of blood T cell repertoires in COVID-19 (dated by TCRdb to the early 2020s). For the study in its entirety: Samples covering the acute and convalescent phases of COVID-19 were provided by collaborators in the United States, Italy and Spain. The prospective study material was composed of cDNA or gDNA derived from T cells, B-cell-depleted T cells, or PBMCs. Subjects who had been exposed to COVID-19, were actively infected with it, or had recovered from it provided the deeply sampled blood TCRbeta repertoires that made up the dataset. A freely available public database, intended as a resource for researchers studying the immune response to SARS-CoV-2, is where the repertoires were released. The samples were drawn from two sources: the first 160 participants of the ongoing ImmuneRACE study, and 1,200 or so subjects contributed by 6 global collaborators. Sample metadata almost always included a de-identified subject ID, COVID-19 status, age in years and sex. Where available, HLA class I and class II types were obtained from metadata supplied by the sample provider rather than from assay-based typing. The paper's findings and limits, for the study overall: The quantity of clinical and demographic metadata differed by source and by participant and was supplied without curation.

One collaborating source in Seattle enrolled patients while the patients were actively infected and followed the patients over time throughout the course of disease. Each collaborating institution followed its own protocols to collect whole blood in K2EDTA tubes. For TCRbeta analysis, collaborators shipped samples as frozen whole blood, isolated PBMCs, or DNA extracted from either of those sample types. V is trimmed back by 3 bases and J by 5 bases, and the junction contains 15 bases that no gene match accounts for. Based on the germline V gene (reference sequence), the CDR1 and CDR2 sequences are GTSNPN and SVGIG. From its cysteine to its phenylalanine, the CDR3 spans 16 amino acids. The entry retains the CDR3 DNA only, 48 bases that are in frame from base 1. On this clone itself: It has no known antigen specificity. The sample holds no much larger clone one base away, and base qualities are not on file.

TCRbeta CDR3 regions were amplified from genomic DNA using the immunoSEQ Assay, a bias-controlled multiplex PCR. Processing in the source paper ran as follows. Nucleated cell counts per sample were estimated from amplification of reference gene primers within the assay. Sequence reads were collapsed and filtered to measure the absolute abundance of every unique TCRbeta CDR3 rearrangement. Productive Simpson clonality was computed per sample as the square root of Simpson's diversity index over productive rearrangements. The table was pulled from immuneACCESS by TCRdb, which kept in-frame rearrangements only. Such tables lose some clones; where checked, under half of the loss comes from unresolved V genes, and the rest has no known cause. The V and J calls and clone size are taken from that table; D and trimming were inferred from the DNA. The sample includes under 95,000 clones, with approximately 85% observed a single time. The top ten constitute more than 9.5% of the sample.

The V and J genes are TRBV30 and TRBJ2-5; a stretch of 7 junction bases matches TRBD1. Sequences were obtained from peripheral blood. The sequence derives from a man aged 50 to 59 with COVID-19, enrolled during active disease. The nucleotides read TGTGCCTGGAGGGACTTTGGGACAGTGGGTCGGGAGACCCAGTACTTC. It translates to CAWRDFGTVGRETQYF.